This T cell receptor beta chain was recovered during a study of follicular helper T cells after annual influenza vaccination. On the study more broadly: Days 0, 7 and 28 post-vaccination were the blood draw times.

The data were produced by immunoSEQ multiplex PCR, yet TCRdb's version contains in-frame clones alone and is incomplete. This table has some 15,000 clones, roughly 80% appearing once. Overall study findings and caveats: Plasmablast frequency change correlated with clonality change in ICOS+CD38+ cTfh. Just roughly 9.5-23% of cells analyzed had recovered productive TCRB sequences.

The time point here: 2014-2015 season, 7 days after vaccination. No donor had influenza vaccine in the prior 6 months; all lived in the community. Note on this clone: The antigen remains unidentified.

V was pared by 4 bases and J by 2 bases, with 16 bases between. Germline V gene sequence: CDR1 SGHNT, CDR2 YYREEE (reference sequence). CDR3 length equals 15 residues. The TCR comes from an adult who received the influenza vaccine. The V gene is TRBV5-4, the J gene TRBJ2-7; tentative D call: TRBD1 (5 bases). This specimen was CXCR5+ CD38- circulating T follicular helper cells from blood, taken 7 days after influenza vaccination. Subset specified: circulating Tfh, non-naive CD4+CXCR5+PD-1+ (ICOS+CD38+ or ICOS-CD38-). The CDR3 loop reads CASSPQLGQAYEQYF. For the CDR3, the DNA is TGTGCCAGCAGCCCCCAGCTTGGACAAGCCTACGAGCAGTACTTC.